This T cell receptor beta chain came from a study of cytomegalovirus exposure and HLA in healthy donors. The overall study: Early released data comprised around 79 million unique TCRs from HLA-typed donors.

Study results and caveats: Indistinguishable V segments such as TRBV6-2 and TRBV6-3 were excluded. Compared with the approximately 670-donor mean, an Asian-associated ancestry cluster reportedly had fewer N-insertions, according to a later analysis.

Concerning this clone: Its target is unknown.

V lost 1 base to trimming and J lost 1 base; unmatched junction nucleotides: 2. The CDR3 runs 15 residues. Germline V gene lookup returns CDR1 SGDLS and CDR2 YYNGEE. The PCR used 60 Vbeta and 13 Jbeta primers. Profiled with immunoSEQ multiplex PCR; TCRdb holds only in-frame clones, not every one. This sample's clone table lists about 140,000 clones. The sample comprised PBMCs. This sequence joins TRBV9 and TRBJ2-3; 8 bases are a match to TRBD2. The clonotype was recovered from a woman aged 18-30 years in good health and CMV-seronegative. CDR3 protein: CASSVTSGRTDTQYF. DNA for the CDR3: TGTGCCAGCAGCGTAACTAGCGGCCGCACAGATACGCAGTATTTT.